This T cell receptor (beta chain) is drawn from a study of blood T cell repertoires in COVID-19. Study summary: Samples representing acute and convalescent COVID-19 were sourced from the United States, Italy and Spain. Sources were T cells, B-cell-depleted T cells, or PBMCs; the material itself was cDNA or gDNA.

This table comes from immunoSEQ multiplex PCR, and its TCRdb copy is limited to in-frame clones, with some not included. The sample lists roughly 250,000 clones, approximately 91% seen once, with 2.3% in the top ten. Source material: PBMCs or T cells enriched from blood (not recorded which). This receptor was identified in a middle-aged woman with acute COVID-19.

The CDR3 nucleotides are TGTGCCAGCAACCCGACCACTATATCAACTTATAATTCACCCCTCCACTTT. Residues: CASNPTTISTYNSPLHF. The V call is TRBV7-9, the J call TRBJ1-6; D unclear. CDR3 length: 17 amino acids. V gave up 7 bases and J gave up 4 bases, with 20 bases separating them. Germline CDR1 is SEHNR and CDR2 is FQNEAQ (reference sequence).